The subject of this entry is one T cell receptor beta chain. Its antigen is unknown. This CDR3 contains 14 residues. In germline, CDR1 is DFQATT, CDR2 SNEGSKA (reference sequence). The germline V and J ends were trimmed by 4 bases and 8 bases, with 20 bases remaining between them. These data come from a study of T cell repertoires in cytomegalovirus infection. Study information: Selection of CMV epitopes for the study included recently identified HLA-C-restricted and well-studied HLA-B-restricted ones. CMV infection plus the matching HLA type was flagged by public TCR beta signatures. Study-level findings and limits: People with CMV and the relevant HLA were identified by cumulative public TCR beta family frequency. Clonotypes of TCR beta that were HLA-C-restricted and CMV-specific dominated the ex vivo response.

TCRdb fed the reads into MiXCR, producing one record per CDR3 protein. This table holds more than 300,000 distinct CDR3 sequences, roughly 34% found once. The chain combines TRBV20-1 with TRBJ1-1; no definite D call. This sequence originates from a human donor in good health (CMV status not recorded). Some clones in this sample may be carry-over from other donors' samples. The specimen comprised cultured PBMCs, sampled from culture after CMV antigen stimulation. The chain's CDR3 is CSAKLSTHPLEAFF. DNA of the CDR3: TGCAGTGCTAAGCTTTCCACCCACCCCTTAGAAGCTTTCTTT.